The entry below gives a single T cell receptor (beta chain) sequence along with its context. Clones were read by immunoSEQ multiplex PCR, and TCRdb kept only the in-frame ones, dropping some. The data contain millions of clones, around nine tenths of them singletons. Every donor, a Caucasian adult, lived in Nashville, Tennessee. This record belongs to a study of shared clonotypes between healthy human individuals. Study details: Used for every donor were three CD4 naive, three CD4 memory, two CD8 naive and one CD8 memory plate.

This CDR3 region has 18 residues. V lost 1 base and J lost 4, with 22 bases in between. Per the germline V gene, CDR1 is MGHRA and CDR2 is YSYEKL. The clonotype comes from a man aged 18-30 years in good health. The chain links TRBV4-1 to TRBJ1-2; D may be TRBD1 (5 bases). The sequenced material came from naive CD4+ T cells sorted from blood. Subset here: CD45RA+ positively selected. CDR3 sequence: CASSQVGPGQTSTYGYTF. CDR3 DNA: TGCGCCAGCAGCCAAGTCGGGCCAGGACAAACGTCGACCTATGGCTACACCTTC.